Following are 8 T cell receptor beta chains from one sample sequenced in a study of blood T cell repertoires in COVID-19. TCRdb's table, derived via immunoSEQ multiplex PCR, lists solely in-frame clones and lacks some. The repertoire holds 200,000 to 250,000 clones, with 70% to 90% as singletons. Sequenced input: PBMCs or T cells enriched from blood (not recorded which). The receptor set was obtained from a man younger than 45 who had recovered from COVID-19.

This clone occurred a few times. Here the CDR3 reads CSASDPGTLNTEAFF. DNA of the CDR3: TGCAGTGCTAGTGATCCCGGGACTCTGAACACTGAAGCTTTCTTT. The gene calls are TRBV20-1 and TRBJ1-1; D might be TRBD1 (5 bases). V gave up 3 bases and J gave up 0 bases, with 14 bases separating them. The CDR3 loop spans 15 amino acids. Germline CDR1 reads DFQATT; CDR2 reads SNEGSKA (reference sequence).

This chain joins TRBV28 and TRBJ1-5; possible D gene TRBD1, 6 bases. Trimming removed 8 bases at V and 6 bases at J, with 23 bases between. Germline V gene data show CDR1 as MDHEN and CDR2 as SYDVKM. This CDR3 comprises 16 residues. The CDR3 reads CASHGGGVRAFQPQHF. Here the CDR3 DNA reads TGTGCCAGCCATGGAGGGGGGGTTAGGGCTTTTCAGCCCCAGCATTTT.

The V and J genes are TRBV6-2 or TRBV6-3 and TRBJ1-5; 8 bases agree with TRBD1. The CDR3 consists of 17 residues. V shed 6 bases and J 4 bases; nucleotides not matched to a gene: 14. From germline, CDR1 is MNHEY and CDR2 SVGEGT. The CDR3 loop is CASSAYLPGGRNQPQHF. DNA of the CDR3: TGTGCCAGCAGCGCTTATCTTCCAGGGGGCAGAAATCAGCCCCAGCATTTT.

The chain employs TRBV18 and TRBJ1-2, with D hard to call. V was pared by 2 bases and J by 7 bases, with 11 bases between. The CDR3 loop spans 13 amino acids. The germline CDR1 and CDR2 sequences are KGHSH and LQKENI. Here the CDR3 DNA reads TGTGCCAGCTCACCAGGATCCGACTTTGGCTACACCTTC. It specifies CASSPGSDFGYTF. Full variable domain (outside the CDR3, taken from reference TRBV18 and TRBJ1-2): NAGVMQNPRHLVRRRGQEARLRCSPMKGHSHVYWYRQLPEEGLKFMVYLQKENIIDESGMPKERFSAEFPKEGPSILRIQQVVRGDSAAYFCASSPGSDFGYTFGSGTRLTVV.

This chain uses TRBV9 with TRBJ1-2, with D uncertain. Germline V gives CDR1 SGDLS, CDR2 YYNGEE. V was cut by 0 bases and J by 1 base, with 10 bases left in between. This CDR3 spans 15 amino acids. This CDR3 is CASSVGAGFNYGYTF. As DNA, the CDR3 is TGTGCCAGCAGCGTAGGGGCAGGCTTTAACTATGGCTACACCTTC.

The CDR3 sequence is CASAGGLAGLQETQYF. The CDR3 coding sequence is TGTGCCAGTGCTGGGGGACTAGCGGGACTTCAAGAGACCCAGTACTTC. V usage is TRBV19 and J usage is TRBJ2-5; 13 nucleotides align to TRBD2. The CDR3 is made up of 16 amino acids. CDR1 is LNHDA, CDR2 SQIVND, per germline (reference sequence). Losses at the gene ends were 8 bases for V and 2 bases for J; bases not matched to a gene: 8.

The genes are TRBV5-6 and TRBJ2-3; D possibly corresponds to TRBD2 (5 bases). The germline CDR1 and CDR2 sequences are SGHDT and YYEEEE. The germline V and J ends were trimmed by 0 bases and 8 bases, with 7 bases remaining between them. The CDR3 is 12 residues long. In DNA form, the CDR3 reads TGTGCCAGCAGCTTGGGGGAGCGTACGCAGTATTTT. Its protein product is CASSLGERTQYF.

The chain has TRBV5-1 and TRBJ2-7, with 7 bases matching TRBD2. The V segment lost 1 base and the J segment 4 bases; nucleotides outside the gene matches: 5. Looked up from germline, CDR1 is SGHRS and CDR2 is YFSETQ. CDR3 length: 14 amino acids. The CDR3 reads CASSLSLATYEQYF. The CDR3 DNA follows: TGCGCCAGCAGCTTGTCACTAGCGACTTACGAGCAGTACTTC.